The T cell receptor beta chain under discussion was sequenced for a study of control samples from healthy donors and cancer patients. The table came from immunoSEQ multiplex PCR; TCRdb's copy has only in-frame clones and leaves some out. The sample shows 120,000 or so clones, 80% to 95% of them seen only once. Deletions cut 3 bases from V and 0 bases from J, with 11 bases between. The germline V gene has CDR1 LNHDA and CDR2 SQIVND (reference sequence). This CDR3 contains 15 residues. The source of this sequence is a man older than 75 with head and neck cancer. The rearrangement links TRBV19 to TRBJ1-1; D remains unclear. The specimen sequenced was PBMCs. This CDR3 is CASSIGGLLNTEAFF. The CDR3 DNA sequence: TGTGCCAGTAGTATCGGCGGGTTATTGAACACTGAAGCTTTCTTT.